The 8 T cell receptor beta chains in this list originate from one sample, sequenced in a study of T cell responses to AZD1222 COVID-19 vaccine. Clones were sequenced by immunoSEQ multiplex PCR, and TCRdb holds only the in-frame ones, with some missing. The sample lists 75,000 to 100,000 clones, roughly 90% occurring once. The starting material was peripheral blood, obtained on day 0 of AZD1222 vaccination. The source is an adult in good health.

In its sample, this clone was seen once. The chain links TRBV5-1 to TRBJ2-6; D gene uncertain. Germline CDR1 and CDR2: SGHRS and YFSETQ. The CDR3 spans 16 residues. V lost 3 bases to trimming and J lost 0 bases, with 10 bases between them. The CDR3 protein is CASSWDPLSGANVLTF. Here the CDR3 DNA reads TGCGCCAGCAGCTGGGATCCCCTCTCTGGGGCCAACGTCCTGACTTTC.

This rearrangement joins TRBV28 to TRBJ2-7; TRBD1 is a possible D gene (5 bases). This CDR3 is built from 14 residues. Germline CDR1 and CDR2: MDHEN and SYDVKM. The ends were cut back, 5 bases at V and 2 bases at J, with 13 bases in the middle. In DNA form, the CDR3 reads TGTGCCAGCAGTGCCTTTAGGGGAACCTACGAGCAGTACTTC. Translation: CASSAFRGTYEQYF.

This chain joins TRBV6-4 and TRBJ2-1; D not resolved. The CDR3 runs to 13 residues. CDR1 is MRHNA and CDR2 is SNTAGT in the germline V gene. V was pared by 3 bases and J by 9 bases, with 12 bases between. CDR3 amino acids: CASSEGTVTEQFF. As DNA, the CDR3 is TGTGCCAGCAGTGAGGGCACTGTTACTGAGCAGTTCTTC.

This sequence joins TRBV9 and TRBJ2-7; possibly TRBD1 for D (6 bases). Trimming took off 0 bases at V and 5 bases at J, with 12 bases between the two ends. CDR3 length: 14 residues. Germline CDR1 is SGDLS and CDR2 is YYNGEE. The CDR3 DNA reads as TGTGCCAGCAGCGTAGGTTGGGGGCAAGACGAGCAGTACTTC. Encoded protein: CASSVGWGQDEQYF.

The CDR3 loop is CASSLRDSDPNTGELFF. CDR3 DNA: TGTGCCAGCAGCTTACGGGACTCGGACCCGAACACCGGGGAGCTGTTTTTT. The chain couples TRBV7-2 to TRBJ2-2; maybe TRBD2 (6 bases). The germline CDR1 and CDR2 sequences are SGHTA and FQGNSA. The CDR3 is made up of 17 amino acids. V lost 2 bases, J lost 0 bases, and 13 bases lay in between. The whole variable domain, remainder taken from reference TRBV7-2 and TRBJ2-2, is GAGVSQSPSNKVTEKGKDVELRCDPISGHTALYWYRQSLGQGLEFLIYFQGNSAPDKSGLPSDRFSAERTGGSVSTLTIQRTQQEDSAVYLCASSLRDSDPNTGELFFGEGSRLTVL.

The chain carries TRBV5-1 and TRBJ2-5, with 12 bases fitting TRBD2. The CDR3 contains 18 residues. Trimming at V came to 1 base and at J to 5 bases, leaving 12 bases not matched to a gene. CDR1 is SGHRS, CDR2 YFSETQ, per germline. This CDR3 is CASSLQPGASGRAETQYF. In DNA, the CDR3 is TGCGCCAGCAGCTTGCAACCCGGGGCTAGCGGGAGGGCCGAGACCCAGTACTTC. Drawing the rest from reference TRBV5-1 and TRBJ2-5, the complete variable domain is KAGVTQTPRYLIKTRGQQVTLSCSPISGHRSVSWYQQTPGQGLQFLFEYFSETQRNKGNFPGRFSGRQFSNSRSEMNVSTLELGDSALYLCASSLQPGASGRAETQYFGPGTRLLVL.

The CDR3 sequence is CASRTKGRTDTQYF. The CDR3 nucleotides are TGCGCCAGCCGTACTAAAGGGAGGACAGATACGCAGTATTTT. This chain links TRBV23-1 with TRBJ2-3, with D possibly matching TRBD2 (6 bases). TRBV23-1 is recorded as an ORF, its role being uncertain. CDR3 length: 14 residues. Trimming shortened V by 8 bases and J by 3 bases, and 15 bases separated the two germline ends.

This clone showed up just a few times. The V gene is TRBV30, the J gene TRBJ2-2, with a possible D match to TRBD2 (5 bases). Germline CDR1 reads GTSNPN; CDR2 reads SVGIG (reference sequence). V lost 3 bases, J lost 4 bases, and 15 bases lay in between. There are 15 residues in the CDR3. CDR3 DNA: TGTGCCTGGAGGAAAGGTAGAGGGATCACCGGGGAGCTGTTTTTT. Translation gives CAWRKGRGITGELFF.